This note documents a single T cell receptor beta chain sequence. In the same sample, other DNA sequences code for this CDR3. Germline loops: CDR1 MNHEY, CDR2 SVGAGI. Trimming took 2 bases from V and 4 from J, leaving 6 bases between them. CDR3 size: 13 residues. These data originate in a study of T cell responses to AZD1222 COVID-19 vaccine. TCRdb's table, derived via immunoSEQ multiplex PCR, lists solely in-frame clones and lacks some. This table has approximately 190,000 clones, more than 80% appearing once. The TCR originated in an adult who received the MenACWY meningococcal vaccine as a control. The material sequenced was peripheral blood, taken 28 days after the second dose of the MenACWY control vaccine. This chain links TRBV6-5 with TRBJ1-5; a weak D match, TRBD1 (5 bases). The CDR3 here is CASSYDRNQPQHF. In DNA form, the CDR3 reads TGTGCCAGCAGTTACGACAGAAATCAGCCCCAGCATTTT.